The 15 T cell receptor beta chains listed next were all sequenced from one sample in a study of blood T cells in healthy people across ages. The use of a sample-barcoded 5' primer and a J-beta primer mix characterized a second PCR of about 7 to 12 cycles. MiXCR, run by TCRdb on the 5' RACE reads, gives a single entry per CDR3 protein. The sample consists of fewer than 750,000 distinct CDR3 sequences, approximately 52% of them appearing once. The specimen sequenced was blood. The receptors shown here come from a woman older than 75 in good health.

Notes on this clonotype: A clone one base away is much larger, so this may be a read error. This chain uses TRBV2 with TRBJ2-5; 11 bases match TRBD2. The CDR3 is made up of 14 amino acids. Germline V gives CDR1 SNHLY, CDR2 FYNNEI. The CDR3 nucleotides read TGTGCCGGCAGCGCCGGGACTAGCGGTGAGACCCAGTACTTC. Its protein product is CAGSAGTSGETQYF. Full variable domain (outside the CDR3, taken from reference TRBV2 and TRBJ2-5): EPEVTQTPSHQVTQMGQEVILRCVPISNHLYFYWYRQILGQKVEFLVSFYNNEISEKSEIFDDQFSVERPDGSNFTLKIRSTKLEDSAMYFCAGSAGTSGETQYFGPGTRLLVL.

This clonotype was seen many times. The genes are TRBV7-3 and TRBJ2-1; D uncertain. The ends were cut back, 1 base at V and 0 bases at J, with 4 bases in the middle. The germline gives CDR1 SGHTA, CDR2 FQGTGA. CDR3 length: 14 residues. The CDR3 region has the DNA TGTGCCAGCAGCTTAAGGGCCTCCTACAATGAGCAGTTCTTC. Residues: CASSLRASYNEQFF.

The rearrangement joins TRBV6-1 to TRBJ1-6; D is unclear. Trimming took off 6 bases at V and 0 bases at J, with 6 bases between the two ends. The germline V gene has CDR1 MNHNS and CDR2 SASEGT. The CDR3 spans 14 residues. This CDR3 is CASRDSSYNSPLHF. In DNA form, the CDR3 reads TGTGCCAGCAGAGATAGCTCCTATAATTCACCCCTCCACTTT.

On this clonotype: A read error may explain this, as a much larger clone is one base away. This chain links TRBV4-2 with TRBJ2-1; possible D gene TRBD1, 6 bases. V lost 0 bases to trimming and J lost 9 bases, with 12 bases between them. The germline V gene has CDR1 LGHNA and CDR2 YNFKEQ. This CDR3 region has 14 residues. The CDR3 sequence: CASSQEPIGGEQFF. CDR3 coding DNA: TGTGCCAGCAGCCAAGAGCCGATAGGGGGTGAGCAGTTCTTC.

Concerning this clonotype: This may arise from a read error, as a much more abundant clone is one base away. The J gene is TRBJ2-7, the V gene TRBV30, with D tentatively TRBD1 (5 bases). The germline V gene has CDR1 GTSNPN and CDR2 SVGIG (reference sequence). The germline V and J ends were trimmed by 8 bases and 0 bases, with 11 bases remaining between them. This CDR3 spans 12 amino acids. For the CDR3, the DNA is TGTGCCGGGGCAGACAGCTCCTACGAGCAGTACTTC. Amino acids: CAGADSSYEQYF.

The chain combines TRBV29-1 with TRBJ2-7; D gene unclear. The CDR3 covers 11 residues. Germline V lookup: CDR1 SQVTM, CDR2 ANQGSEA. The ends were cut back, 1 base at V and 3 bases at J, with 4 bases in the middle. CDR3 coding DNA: TGCAGCGTTGAAGGATTCTACGAGCAGTACTTC. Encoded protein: CSVEGFYEQYF.

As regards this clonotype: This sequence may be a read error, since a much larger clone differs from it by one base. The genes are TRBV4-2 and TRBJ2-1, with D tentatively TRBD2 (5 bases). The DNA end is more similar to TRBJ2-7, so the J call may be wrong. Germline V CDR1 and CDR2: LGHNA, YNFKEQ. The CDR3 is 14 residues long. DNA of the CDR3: TGTGCCAGCAGCCAAGACGGCCTAGCTGTTGAGCAGTACTTC. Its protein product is CASSQDGLAVEQYF.

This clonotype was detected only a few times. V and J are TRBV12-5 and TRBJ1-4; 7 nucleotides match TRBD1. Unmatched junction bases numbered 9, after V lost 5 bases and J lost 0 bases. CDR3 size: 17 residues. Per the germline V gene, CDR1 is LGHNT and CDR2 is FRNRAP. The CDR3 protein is CASGLPGQRATNEKLFF. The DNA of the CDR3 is TGTGCTAGTGGTCTACCGGGACAGAGAGCAACTAATGAAAAACTGTTTTTT. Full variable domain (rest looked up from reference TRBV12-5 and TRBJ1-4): DARVTQTPRHKVTEMGQEVTMRCQPILGHNTVFWYRQTMMQGLELLAYFRNRAPLDDSGMPKDRFSAEMPDATLATLKIQPSEPRDSAVYFCASGLPGQRATNEKLFFGSGTQLSVL.

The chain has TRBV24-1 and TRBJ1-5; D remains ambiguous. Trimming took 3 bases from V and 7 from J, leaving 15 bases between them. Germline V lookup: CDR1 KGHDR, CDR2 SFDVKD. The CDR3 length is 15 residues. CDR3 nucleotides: TGTGCCACCAGTGATAGGACGGAAGCCAAGCAGCCCCAGCATTTT. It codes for CATSDRTEAKQPQHF.

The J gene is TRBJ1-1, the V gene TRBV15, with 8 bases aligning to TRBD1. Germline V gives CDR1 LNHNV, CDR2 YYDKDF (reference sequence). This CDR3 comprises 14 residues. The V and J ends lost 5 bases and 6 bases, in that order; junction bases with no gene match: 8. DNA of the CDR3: TGTGCCACCAGCCAGGACAGGGTTTCATCTGAAGCTTTCTTT. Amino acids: CATSQDRVSSEAFF.

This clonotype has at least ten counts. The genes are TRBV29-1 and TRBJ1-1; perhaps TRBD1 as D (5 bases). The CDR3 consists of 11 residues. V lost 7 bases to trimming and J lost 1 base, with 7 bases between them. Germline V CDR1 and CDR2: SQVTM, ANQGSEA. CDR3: CSDQGNTEAFF. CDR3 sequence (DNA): TGCAGCGATCAGGGGAACACTGAAGCTTTCTTT.

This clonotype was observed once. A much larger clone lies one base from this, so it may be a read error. The CDR3 region has the DNA TGTGCCAGCAGTTATACCATCGGGGAGCTGTTTTTT. Its protein is CASSYTIGELFF. This chain joins TRBV6-5 and TRBJ2-2; no definite D call. The CDR3 is 12 amino acids. V shed 3 bases and J shed 7 bases, with 6 bases lying between them. Germline lookup yields CDR1 MNHEY and CDR2 SVGAGI.

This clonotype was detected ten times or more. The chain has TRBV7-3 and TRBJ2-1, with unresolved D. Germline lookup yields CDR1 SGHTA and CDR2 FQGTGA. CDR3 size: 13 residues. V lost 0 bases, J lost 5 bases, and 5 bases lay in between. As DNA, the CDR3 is TGTGCCAGCAGCTTAACGGTCGACAATGAGCAGTTCTTC. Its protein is CASSLTVDNEQFF. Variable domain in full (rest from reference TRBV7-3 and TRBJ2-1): GAGVSQTPSNKVTEKGKYVELRCDPISGHTALYWYRQSLGQGPEFLIYFQGTGAADDSGLPNDRFFAVRPEGSVSTLKIQRTERGDSAVYLCASSLTVDNEQFFGPGTRLTVL.

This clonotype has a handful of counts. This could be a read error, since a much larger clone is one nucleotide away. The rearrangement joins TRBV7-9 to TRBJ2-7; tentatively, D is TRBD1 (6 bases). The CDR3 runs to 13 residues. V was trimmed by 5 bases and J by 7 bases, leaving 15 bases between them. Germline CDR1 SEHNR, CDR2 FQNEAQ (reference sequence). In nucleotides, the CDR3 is TGTGCCAGCAGCACCATGCTAGGGGGTGAGCAGTACTTC. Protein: CASSTMLGGEQYF.

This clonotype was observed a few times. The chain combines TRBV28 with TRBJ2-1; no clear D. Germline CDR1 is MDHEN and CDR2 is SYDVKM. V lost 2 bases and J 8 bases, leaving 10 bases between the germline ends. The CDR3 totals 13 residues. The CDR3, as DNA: TGTGCCAGCAGTTTAGCCCGTTTGCATGAGCAGTTCTTC. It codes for CASSLARLHEQFF.